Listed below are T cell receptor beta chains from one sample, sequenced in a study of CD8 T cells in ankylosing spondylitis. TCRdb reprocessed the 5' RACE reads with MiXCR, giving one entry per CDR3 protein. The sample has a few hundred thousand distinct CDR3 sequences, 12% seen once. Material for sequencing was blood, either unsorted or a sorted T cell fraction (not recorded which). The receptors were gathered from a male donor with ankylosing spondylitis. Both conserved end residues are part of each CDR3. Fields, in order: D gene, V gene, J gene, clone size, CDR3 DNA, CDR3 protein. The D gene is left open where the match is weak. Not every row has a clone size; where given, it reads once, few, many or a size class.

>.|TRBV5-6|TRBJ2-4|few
TGTGCCAGCAGCTTCCGGCAGAAACTAGCCAAAAACATTCAGTACTTC
CASSFRQKLAKNIQYF
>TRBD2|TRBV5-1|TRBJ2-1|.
TGCGCCAGCAGCTCCCTCGGTAGCGGGGACAATGAGCAGTTCTTC
CASSSLGSGDNEQFF
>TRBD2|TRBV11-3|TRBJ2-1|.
TGTGCCAGCAGCTTAGGTGCGACTAGCGGGCCGTACAATGAGCAGTTCTTC
CASSLGATSGPYNEQFF
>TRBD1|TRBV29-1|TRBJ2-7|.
TGCAGCGTTGGGACAGGGGGCCCCTACGAGCAGTACTTC
CSVGTGGPYEQYF
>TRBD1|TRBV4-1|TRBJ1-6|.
TGCGCCAGCAGCCATCCAGGGGGCAAATTGAATTCACCCCTCCACTTT
CASSHPGGKLNSPLHF
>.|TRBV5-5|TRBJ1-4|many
TGTGCCAGCAGCTTGGGCATATCTAATGAAAAACTGTTTTTT
CASSLGISNEKLFF
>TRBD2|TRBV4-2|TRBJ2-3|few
TGTGCCAGCAGGCTAACCGGGACTAGCGGCACAGATACGCAGTATTTT
CASRLTGTSGTDTQYF
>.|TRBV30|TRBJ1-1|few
TGTGCCTGGGCACTCCGGACCGACACTGAAGCTTTCTTT
CAWALRTDTEAFF
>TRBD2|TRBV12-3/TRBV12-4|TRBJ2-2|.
TGTGCCAGCAGTTTAGTGTTAGCGGGTGCGAACACCGGGGAGCTGTTTTTT
CASSLVLAGANTGELFF
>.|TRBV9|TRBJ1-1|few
TGTGCCAGCAGCTCGCACTTGGCTGAAGCTTTCTTT
CASSSHLAEAFF
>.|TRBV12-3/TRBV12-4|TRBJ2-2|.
TGTGCCAGCAGTTCGCAGGGTACGAACACCGGGGAGCTGTTTTTT
CASSSQGTNTGELFF
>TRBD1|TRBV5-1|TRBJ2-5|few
TGCGCCAGCAGCTCCAGGGGACAGGGGTTAACGGAGACCCAGTACTTC
CASSSRGQGLTETQYF
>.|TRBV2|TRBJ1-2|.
TGTGCCAGCAAGGTGGAGGCGGGAGGCTACACCTTC
CASKVEAGGYTF
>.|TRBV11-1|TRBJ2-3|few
TGTGCCAGCAGCATCCAGTCGCCCGGGGCGCAGTATTTT
CASSIQSPGAQYF
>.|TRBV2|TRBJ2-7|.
TGTGCCAGCAGTCAGGACTCAGCCTACGAGCAGTACTTC
CASSQDSAYEQYF
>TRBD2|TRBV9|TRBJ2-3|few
TGTGCCAGCAGCGCACTAGCGGGCAAAGGCACAGATACGCAGTATTTT
CASSALAGKGTDTQYF
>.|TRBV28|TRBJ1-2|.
TGTGCCAGCAGTGGGATTTCTCGTGGCTACACCTTC
CASSGISRGYTF
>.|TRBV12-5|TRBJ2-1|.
TGTGCTAGTGGTTTGAATCCTAGCTACAATGAGCAGTTCTTC
CASGLNPSYNEQFF
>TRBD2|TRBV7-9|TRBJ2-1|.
TGTGCCAGCAGCCCCCAGCGGGAGGGCCCTGAGCAGTTCTTC
CASSPQREGPEQFF
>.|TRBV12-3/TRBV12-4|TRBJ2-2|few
TGTGCCAGCAATCGAAGGGCAGAGGAGCTGTTTTTT
CASNRRAEELFF
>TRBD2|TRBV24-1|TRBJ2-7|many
TGTGCCCCCACACTAGCGGGAGGACTCTACGAGCAGTACTTC
CAPTLAGGLYEQYF
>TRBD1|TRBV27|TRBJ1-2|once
TGTGCCAGCAGTCGACAGGGTTCTGGCTACACCTTC
CASSRQGSGYTF
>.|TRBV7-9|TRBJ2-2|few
TGTGCCAGCAGCTTTTTCGAAGGCACCGGGGAGCTGTTTTTT
CASSFFEGTGELFF
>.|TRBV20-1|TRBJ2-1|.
TGCAGTGCGCCTTCAACCTCCTACAATGAGCAGTTCTTC
CSAPSTSYNEQFF
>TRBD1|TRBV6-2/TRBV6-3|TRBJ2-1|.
TGTGCCAGCAGTTCTGACAGGGTTGTTAATGAGCAGTTCTTC
CASSSDRVVNEQFF
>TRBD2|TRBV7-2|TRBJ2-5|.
TGTGCCAGCAGCGAAGGGACTAGCGCCCTGGCGGAGACCCAGTACTTC
CASSEGTSALAETQYF
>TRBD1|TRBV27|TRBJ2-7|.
TGTGCCAGCAGTGCAACGGGACAGATGGGCGAGCAGTACTTC
CASSATGQMGEQYF
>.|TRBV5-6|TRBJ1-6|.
TGTGCCAGCAGCTTGGCCCCGTACTATAATTCACCCCTCCACTTT
CASSLAPYYNSPLHF
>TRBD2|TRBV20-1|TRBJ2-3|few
TGCAGTGCTAACCCGCCGCCTGGACTAGCGGGAAGAGATACGCAGTATTTT
CSANPPPGLAGRDTQYF
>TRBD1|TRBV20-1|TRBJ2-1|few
TGCAGTGCCACCGGGACAGCGACCTACAATGAGCAGTTCTTC
CSATGTATYNEQFF
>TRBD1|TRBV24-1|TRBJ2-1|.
TGTGCCACCAGTGATGCATCCCGCAGGGGGTTCAATGAGCAGTTCTTC
CATSDASRRGFNEQFF
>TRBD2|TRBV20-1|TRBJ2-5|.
TGCAGTGCACGACGGGGGGGGCAGGGAGAGACCCAGTACTTC
CSARRGGQGETQYF
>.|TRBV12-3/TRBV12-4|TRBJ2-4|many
TGTGCCAGCAATTTAAGGGGTGGCAAAAACATTCAGTACTTC
CASNLRGGKNIQYF
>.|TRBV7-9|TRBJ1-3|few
TGTGCCAGCAGCCCAGGACTGGTCTCTGGAAACACCATATATTTT
CASSPGLVSGNTIYF
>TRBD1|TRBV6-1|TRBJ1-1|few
TGTGCCAGCAGTATGATCAGGACAGGGGACCTACTTATCGCTTTCTTT
CASSMIRTGDLLIAFF
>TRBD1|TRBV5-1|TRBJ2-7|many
TGCGCCAGCAGTTTTACAGGGGCTGGATATAACGCCGAGCAGTACTTC
CASSFTGAGYNAEQYF
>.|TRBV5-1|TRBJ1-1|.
TGCGCCAGCAGCTCTCTAGAGGGGGGACTGAACACTGAAGCTTTCTTT
CASSSLEGGLNTEAFF
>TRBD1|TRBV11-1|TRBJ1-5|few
TGTGCCAGCAGCCCAAAATCCCCACATGACAGGGGACGACAGCCCCAGCATTTT
CASSPKSPHDRGRQPQHF
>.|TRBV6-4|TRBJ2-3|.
TGTGCCAGCAGTGATACGGTCGAAAGCCCCACAGATACGCAGTATTTT
CASSDTVESPTDTQYF
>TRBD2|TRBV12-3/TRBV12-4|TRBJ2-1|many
TGTGCCAGCAGTTTAAGTTTGGGGACTAGCGGGAGTGGGAATGAGCAGTTCTTC
CASSLSLGTSGSGNEQFF
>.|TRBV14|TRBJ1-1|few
TGTGCCAGCAGCCAAGCCGCGGTGAACACTGAAGCTTTCTTT
CASSQAAVNTEAFF
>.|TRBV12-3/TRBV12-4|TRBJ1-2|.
TGTGCCAGCAAAGGAGGGGAGGAGACCTATGGCTACACCTTC
CASKGGEETYGYTF
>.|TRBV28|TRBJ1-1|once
TGTGCCAGCAGTTCGGGCAGGGGTATGAACACTGAAGCTTTCTTT
CASSSGRGMNTEAFF
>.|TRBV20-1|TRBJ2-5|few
TGCAGTGCTAGAGGGGGGGAGACCCAGTACTTC
CSARGGETQYF
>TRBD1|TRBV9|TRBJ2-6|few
TGTGCCAGCAGCGCCCCGGGACAGGGGGCTTCTGGGGCCAACGTCCTGACTTTC
CASSAPGQGASGANVLTF
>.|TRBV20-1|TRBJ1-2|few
TGCAGTGCTAGACCGGCGGCGATGGGCCACTATGGCTACACCTTC
CSARPAAMGHYGYTF
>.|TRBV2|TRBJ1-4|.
TGTGCCAGCAGTGAAGCTAAAGGGGGAGATGAAAAACTGTTTTTT
CASSEAKGGDEKLFF
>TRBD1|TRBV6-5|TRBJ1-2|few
TGTGCCAGCAGTTATGGGACAGGGAGTGGCTATGGCTACACCTTC
CASSYGTGSGYGYTF
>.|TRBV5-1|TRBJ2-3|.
TGCGCCACCAGCCCCACGGAAAGCACAGATACGCAGTATTTT
CATSPTESTDTQYF
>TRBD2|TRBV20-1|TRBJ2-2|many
TGCAGTGCTAGAGAGGTGGGAGGGATAGTAACCGGGGAGCTGTTTTTT
CSAREVGGIVTGELFF
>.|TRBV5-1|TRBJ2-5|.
TGCGCCAGCAGCTCTACGGGACCGGGGGAGACCCAGTACTTC
CASSSTGPGETQYF
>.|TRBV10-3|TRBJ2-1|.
TGTGCCATCAGTGAAAACCGGGACTACAATGAGCAGTTCTTC
CAISENRDYNEQFF
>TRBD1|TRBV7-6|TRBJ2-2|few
TGTGCCAGCAGCAAGAGACAGGGGGCTTTTTCCGGGGAGCTGTTTTTT
CASSKRQGAFSGELFF
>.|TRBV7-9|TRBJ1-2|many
TGTGCCAGCAGCCAAGAAGACGGGGGCTACACCTTC
CASSQEDGGYTF
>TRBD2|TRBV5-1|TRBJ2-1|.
TGCGCCAGCAGCCAGGGACTAGAACGGGTTGAGCAGTTCTTC
CASSQGLERVEQFF